These 20 T cell receptor beta chains share one sample of origin, sequenced in a study of OX40 agonist ivuxolimab in advanced cancers. Sequenced by immunoSEQ multiplex PCR; TCRdb stores in-frame clones only, minus some. The repertoire consists of about 21,000 clones, with more than 70% occurring once and the leading ten covering around 38%. The material sequenced was CD4+ or CD8+ T cells sorted from blood, taken in a trial of the OX40 agonist ivuxolimab. The receptors derive from an adult with an advanced solid tumor such as melanoma, head and neck, liver or kidney cancer.

J is TRBJ1-2 and V is TRBV4-1; the match to TRBD1 covers 9 bases. The CDR3 sequence is 16 residues long. The ends lost 3 bases at V and 3 bases at J; junction bases unmatched: 8. CDR1 MGHRA and CDR2 YSYEKL come from the germline V gene. The CDR3 DNA reads TGCGCCAGCAGCCAGACCGAGACAGGGGGGGACTATGGCTACACCTTC. This gives the protein CASSQTETGGDYGYTF.

The gene calls are TRBV7-9 and TRBJ2-5; tentatively, D is TRBD1 (5 bases). V lost 3 bases, J lost 2 bases, and 16 bases lay in between. The CDR3 spans 16 residues. CDR1 is SEHNR, CDR2 FQNEAQ, per germline (reference sequence). CDR3 DNA: TGTGCCAGCAGCTTCACTGAAGGGGTATCTCAAGAGACCCAGTACTTC. Translation: CASSFTEGVSQETQYF.

This chain uses TRBV19 with TRBJ1-2; possibly TRBD1 for D (5 bases). Deletions cut 7 bases from V and 8 bases from J, with 23 bases between. The CDR3 runs to 15 residues. Germline CDR1 reads LNHDA; CDR2 reads SQIVND (reference sequence). CDR3 residues: CASMNRDFDLEGYTF. CDR3 bases: TGTGCCAGTATGAATCGGGACTTTGACCTTGAGGGCTACACCTTC.

This sequence joins TRBV4-1 and TRBJ2-3, with D tentatively TRBD2 (6 bases). Germline assignment: CDR1 MGHRA and CDR2 YSYEKL. V shed 0 bases and J shed 4 bases, with 11 bases lying between them. The CDR3 spans 15 residues. The DNA of the CDR3 is TGCGCCAGCAGCCAAGAGGGGGGTGGATCAGATACGCAGTATTTT. It yields the protein CASSQEGGGSDTQYF.

The chain combines TRBV13 with TRBJ2-2; D not resolved. The V gene lost 5 bases and the J gene lost 3 bases, with 10 bases spanning the gap. This CDR3 has 14 amino acids. Germline V lookup: CDR1 PRHDT, CDR2 FYEKMQ (reference sequence). The CDR3 DNA sequence: TGTGCCAGCAGCCTCACCATGGACACCGGGGAGCTGTTTTTT. It encodes CASSLTMDTGELFF.

This clone appeared a single time. The rearrangement links TRBV5-4 to TRBJ2-3; D gene uncertain. V was shortened by 1 base and J by 2 bases, with 11 bases between the two germline ends. CDR1 and CDR2 (germline): SGHNT, YYREEE (reference sequence). The CDR3 spans 15 residues. The CDR3 here is CASSLPIGDTDTQYF. DNA of the CDR3: TGTGCCAGCAGCTTGCCCATTGGGGACACAGATACGCAGTATTTT.

The rearrangement joins TRBV14 to TRBJ1-2; possible D gene TRBD1, 5 bases. The CDR3 runs 15 residues. CDR1 is SGHDN, CDR2 FVKESK, per germline. V was cut by 2 bases and J by 5 bases, with 15 bases left in between. CDR3: CASSQFGAEGYGYTF. The CDR3 bases are TGTGCCAGCAGCCAATTCGGGGCAGAGGGGTATGGCTACACCTTC.

V gene TRBV6-1 combines with J gene TRBJ1-2, with a weak D call TRBD1 (6 bases). The CDR3 length is 15 residues. Trimming took off 7 bases at V and 3 bases at J, with 18 bases between the two ends. Germline values: CDR1 MNHNS, CDR2 SASEGT. The CDR3 DNA is TGTGCCAGCATCCCAATGCGGGACACGTACTATGGCTACACCTTC. Protein: CASIPMRDTYYGYTF.

The chain carries TRBV15 and TRBJ2-5; weak D call: TRBD1 (5 bases). CDR3 length: 16 amino acids. Trimming took off 0 bases at V and 0 bases at J, with 11 bases between the two ends. CDR1 is LNHNV, CDR2 YYDKDF, per germline (reference sequence). This chain's CDR3 is CATSRDSGQDQETQYF. CDR3 in DNA: TGTGCCACCAGCAGAGATTCAGGGCAGGACCAAGAGACCCAGTACTTC.

The genes are TRBV6-5 and TRBJ2-3, with D unresolved. Trimming took off 4 bases at V and 2 bases at J, with 7 bases between the two ends. The CDR3 has 13 residues. Germline CDR1 is MNHEY and CDR2 is SVGAGI. CDR3 nucleotides: TGTGCCAGCAGTTTCGCTTTCACAGATACGCAGTATTTT. This encodes CASSFAFTDTQYF.

The rearrangement joins TRBV27 to TRBJ1-1, with D maybe TRBD1 (5 bases). The CDR3 contains 18 residues. The V and J ends lost 6 bases and 0 bases respectively, with 23 bases between them. Germline CDR1 is MNHEY and CDR2 is SMNVEV (reference sequence). The CDR3 protein is CASSTFLAMTDMNTEAFF. CDR3 bases: TGTGCCAGCAGCACCTTTCTTGCGATGACAGACATGAACACTGAAGCTTTCTTT.

The chain is built from TRBV6-4 and TRBJ2-1, with a weak D call TRBD1 (5 bases). This CDR3 comprises 15 residues. Per germline, CDR1 MRHNA and CDR2 SNTAGT. Trimming cost V 0 bases and J 3 bases, with 9 bases left between them. Here the CDR3 DNA reads TGTGCCAGCAGTGACTCACGGACATACTACAATGAGCAGTTCTTC. Its translation: CASSDSRTYYNEQFF.

This chain connects TRBV18 to TRBJ2-7; TRBD1 might be the D (5 bases). This CDR3 region has 14 residues. V was pared by 6 bases and J by 2 bases, with 14 bases between. CDR1 and CDR2 from the germline V gene are KGHSH and LQKENI. The CDR3 here is CASSHDRAPYEQYF. CDR3 DNA: TGTGCCAGCTCTCACGACAGAGCCCCCTACGAGCAGTACTTC. The full variable domain, in which reference TRBV18 and TRBJ2-7 provide the parts outside the CDR3, is NAGVMQNPRHLVRRRGQEARLRCSPMKGHSHVYWYRQLPEEGLKFMVYLQKENIIDESGMPKERFSAEFPKEGPSILRIQQVVRGDSAAYFCASSHDRAPYEQYFGPGTRLTVT.

The CDR3 is CASSMMQGPEQYF. The DNA of the CDR3 is TGTGCCAGTAGTATGATGCAGGGGCCCGAGCAGTACTTC. The chain recombines TRBV19 with TRBJ2-7; perhaps TRBD1 as D (6 bases). Germline V lookup: CDR1 LNHDA, CDR2 SQIVND (reference sequence). The V and J ends lost 3 bases and 6 bases respectively, with 12 bases between them. This CDR3 comprises 13 residues.

The V gene is TRBV11-3, the J gene TRBJ1-1; D is unclear. The CDR3 has 13 residues. V lost 2 bases and J 7 bases, leaving 11 bases between the germline ends. Germline loops: CDR1 SGHNT, CDR2 YENEEA. CDR3 region: CASSLRLSDEAFF. Here the CDR3 DNA reads TGTGCCAGCAGCTTAAGGTTAAGCGATGAAGCTTTCTTT.

The chain has TRBV10-3 and TRBJ2-7; 8 bases agree with TRBD1. CDR3 length: 15 residues. V dropped 5 bases and J dropped 6; count of bases not matched to a gene: 12. CDR1 is ENHRY, CDR2 SYGVKD, per germline. CDR3 region: CAISPSQGEAGEQYF. CDR3 coding DNA: TGTGCCATCAGTCCCTCACAGGGGGAAGCGGGCGAGCAGTACTTC.

V gene TRBV10-3 combines with J gene TRBJ1-5, with TRBD1 matching over 9 bases. The CDR3 spans 13 residues. The J segment lost 7 bases and the V segment lost 2 bases, leaving 0 bases of the junction unmatched. Germline V gives CDR1 ENHRY, CDR2 SYGVKD. CDR3 amino acids: CAISETGGQPQHF. DNA of the CDR3: TGTGCCATCAGTGAGACAGGGGGCCAGCCCCAGCATTTT.

The chain uses TRBV5-4 and TRBJ2-7; TRBD1 might be the D (5 bases). Germline V gene sequence: CDR1 SGHNT, CDR2 YYREEE (reference sequence). Trimming removed 2 bases from V and 0 bases from J, with 9 bases in between. This CDR3 region has 14 residues. Here the CDR3 reads CASSFGDSSYEQYF. The CDR3 bases are TGTGCCAGCAGCTTTGGAGACAGCTCCTACGAGCAGTACTTC. The variable domain in full, with the rest retrieved from reference TRBV5-4 and TRBJ2-7, is ETGVTQSPTHLIKTRGQQVTLRCSSQSGHNTVSWYQQALGQGPQFIFQYYREEENGRGNFPPRFSGLQFPNYSSELNVNALELDDSALYLCASSFGDSSYEQYFGPGTRLTVT.

The gene calls are TRBV29-1 and TRBJ1-2; TRBD1 matches 9 bases. The junction had 5 bases not matched to a gene; V was cut back by 7 bases and J by 8 bases. This CDR3 has 11 residues. Germline V gene data show CDR1 as SQVTM and CDR2 as ANQGSEA. CDR3 nucleotide sequence: TGCAGCGCCTGGACAGGGGACGGCTACACCTTC. This encodes CSAWTGDGYTF.

V gene TRBV27 combines with J gene TRBJ1-6; 7 bases align to TRBD1. Trimming cost V 3 bases and J 6 bases; bases outside gene matches: 8. The CDR3 loop spans 16 amino acids. Germline values: CDR1 MNHEY, CDR2 SMNVEV (reference sequence). The CDR3 here is CASSFRGGGVNSPLHF. The DNA of the CDR3 is TGTGCCAGCAGTTTCCGAGGAGGGGGCGTTAATTCACCCCTCCACTTT.